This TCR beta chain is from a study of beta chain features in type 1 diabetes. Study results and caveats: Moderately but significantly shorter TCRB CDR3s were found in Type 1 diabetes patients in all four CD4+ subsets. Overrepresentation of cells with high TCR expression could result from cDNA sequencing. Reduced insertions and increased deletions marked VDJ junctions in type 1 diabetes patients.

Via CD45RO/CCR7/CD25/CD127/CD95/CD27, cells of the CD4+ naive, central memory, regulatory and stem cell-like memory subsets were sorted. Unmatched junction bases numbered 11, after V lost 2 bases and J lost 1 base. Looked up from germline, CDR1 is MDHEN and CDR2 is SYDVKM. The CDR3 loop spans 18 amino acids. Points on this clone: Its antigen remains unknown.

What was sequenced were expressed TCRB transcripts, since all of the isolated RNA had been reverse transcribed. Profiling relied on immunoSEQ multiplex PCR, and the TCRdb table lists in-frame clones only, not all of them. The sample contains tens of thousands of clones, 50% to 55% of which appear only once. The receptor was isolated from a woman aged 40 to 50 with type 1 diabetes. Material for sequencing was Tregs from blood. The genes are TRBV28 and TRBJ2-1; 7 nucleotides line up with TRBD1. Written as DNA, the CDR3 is TGTGCCAGCAGTTTAAGCAGGGGGAATTCCCGGTCCTACAATGAGCAGTTCTTC. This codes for CASSLSRGNSRSYNEQFF.